This T cell receptor beta chain was captured in a study of PD-L1 blockade in urothelial cancer. Study details: Blood was subjected to analysis at 3 weeks (second dose) and 6 weeks following treatment start.

Germline V gives CDR1 MDHEN, CDR2 SYDVKM. With 5 bases clipped from V and 7 bases from J, the junction kept 13 bases outside the gene matches. The CDR3 runs to 19 residues. Sample time point: pretreatment peripheral blood. Method: immunoSEQ multiplex PCR; TCRdb's copy keeps in-frame clones and lacks some. Among about 50,000 clones listed, about 86% were seen once. V gene TRBV28 combines with J gene TRBJ2-2; TRBD2 aligns across 16 bases. This sample comprised PBMCs, obtained around atezolizumab (anti-PD-L1) treatment. This sequence was found in a man aged 65 to 79 with urothelial cancer. DNA for the CDR3: TGTGCCAGCAGTCCCTCCGGGACTAGCGGGAGGGCCGTCATCGGGGAGCTGTTTTTT. Amino acid sequence: CASSPSGTSGRAVIGELFF.